This passage covers 30 T cell receptor beta chains from one sample sequenced in a study of cytomegalovirus exposure and HLA in healthy donors. Assay used: immunoSEQ multiplex PCR; TCRdb lists only in-frame clones, some missing. The data show some 150,000 clones, 80% to 90% seen once. Material: PBMCs. Receptors originate from a man between 18 and 29 years old in good health and CMV-seropositive.

The chain links TRBV18 to TRBJ2-1; the D gene is possibly TRBD2 (5 bases). Germline V gene data show CDR1 as KGHSH and CDR2 as LQKENI. The CDR3 is made up of 14 amino acids. The ends were cut back, 0 bases at V and 9 bases at J, with 12 bases in the middle. The chain's CDR3 is CASSPPGVRGEQFF. Written as DNA, the CDR3 is TGTGCCAGCTCACCACCGGGAGTACGGGGTGAGCAGTTCTTC.

This clone was detected only once. J is TRBJ1-3 and V is TRBV6-5; D possibly corresponds to TRBD1 (6 bases). Germline V gives CDR1 MNHEY, CDR2 SVGAGI. The V and J ends lost 6 bases and 4 bases respectively, with 16 bases between them. The CDR3 consists of 15 residues. CDR3 protein: CASRREGGFGNTIYF. The CDR3 DNA reads as TGTGCCAGCAGAAGGGAGGGGGGTTTCGGAAACACCATATATTTT.

V is TRBV5-1 and J is TRBJ1-3; D is unresolved. The ends were cut back, 6 bases at V and 0 bases at J, with 10 bases in the middle. This CDR3 has 14 residues. Germline lookup yields CDR1 SGHRS and CDR2 YFSETQ. The CDR3 region is CASTEGSSGNTIYF. Here the CDR3 DNA reads TGCGCCAGCACGGAGGGAAGCTCTGGAAACACCATATATTTT.

V is TRBV10-3 and J is TRBJ2-1; 7 bases map to TRBD1. This CDR3 has 14 residues. Germline loops: CDR1 ENHRY, CDR2 SYGVKD. Trimming removed 10 bases from V and 0 bases from J; junction bases left unmatched: 6. The CDR3 spells CATGAGGSYNEQFF. For the CDR3, the DNA is TGTGCCACTGGGGCAGGGGGCTCCTACAATGAGCAGTTCTTC.

Only one count was recorded for this clone. The chain employs TRBV6-5 and TRBJ2-3, with 7 positions matching TRBD1. This CDR3 is built from 15 residues. V was clipped by 3 bases and J by 0 bases; unmatched bases: 3. The V gene's germline CDR1 is MNHEY and CDR2 SVGAGI. The CDR3 region has the DNA TGTGCCAGCAGTTATGGGACAGTTAGCACAGATACGCAGTATTTT. Its translation: CASSYGTVSTDTQYF.

In this sample, this clone turned up a few times. The chain combines TRBV27 with TRBJ2-1, with a possible D match to TRBD2 (6 bases). V was shortened by 5 bases and J by 8 bases, with 25 bases between the two germline ends. The CDR3 sequence is 17 residues long. The germline V gene has CDR1 MNHEY and CDR2 SMNVEV (reference sequence). CDR3 in DNA: TGTGCCAGCAGTCCAAGGCCGGGAGCCCCTGGTATCGATGAGCAGTTCTTC. Protein product: CASSPRPGAPGIDEQFF.

J is TRBJ1-5 and V is TRBV28; D call uncertain. The CDR3 sequence is 13 residues long. V was trimmed by 6 bases and J by 9 bases, leaving 15 bases between them. Per germline, CDR1 MDHEN and CDR2 SYDVKM. Here the CDR3 reads CASSLGGKGPQHF. The CDR3, as DNA: TGTGCCAGCAGCCTAGGCGGGAAAGGGCCCCAGCATTTT.

About this clone itself: Other DNA sequences of this sample code for an identical CDR3. The chain couples TRBV27 to TRBJ1-5, with 9 bases fitting TRBD1. After removal of 4 bases from V and 7 bases from J, the junction contained 5 bases not matched to a gene. The length of the CDR3 is 14 residues. Looked up from germline, CDR1 is MNHEY and CDR2 is SMNVEV (reference sequence). DNA of the CDR3: TGTGCCAGCAGTTCAGGACAGGGGAACCAGCCCCAGCATTTT. Translation gives CASSSGQGNQPQHF.

The chain recombines TRBV28 with TRBJ2-3, with TRBD1 identical over 9 bases. From germline, CDR1 is MDHEN and CDR2 SYDVKM. The CDR3 is 15 residues long. Trimming took 10 bases from V and 3 from J; bases not matched to a gene: 11. This CDR3 is CATYPTGGGTDTQYF. DNA for the CDR3: TGTGCCACCTATCCGACAGGGGGTGGGACAGATACGCAGTATTTT.

This chain joins TRBV5-4 and TRBJ1-3; D might be TRBD1 (5 bases). The CDR3 covers 13 residues. Germline lookup yields CDR1 SGHNT and CDR2 YYREEE (reference sequence). V lost 4 bases to trimming and J lost 4 bases, with 9 bases between them. The CDR3 here is CASSPGLGNTIYF. The CDR3 DNA sequence: TGTGCCAGCAGCCCGGGACTCGGAAACACCATATATTTT.

The rearrangement joins TRBV7-9 to TRBJ2-3, with 7 bases aligning to TRBD2. CDR1 and CDR2 from the germline V gene are SEHNR and FQNEAQ (reference sequence). Unmatched junction bases numbered 1, after V lost 0 bases and J lost 4 bases. This CDR3 is built from 14 residues. The CDR3: CASSLAGGSDTQYF. CDR3 coding DNA: TGTGCCAGCAGCTTAGCGGGGGGGTCAGATACGCAGTATTTT.

In its sample, this clone was seen a few times. This chain connects TRBV7-2 to TRBJ1-2, with D perhaps TRBD1 (5 bases). CDR1 is SGHTA, CDR2 FQGNSA, per germline. This CDR3 contains 12 residues. V was clipped by 4 bases and J by 7 bases, with 10 bases between them. CDR3 bases: TGTGCCAGCAGCTCCTCGGGGGGTGGCTACACCTTC. The encoded protein is CASSSSGGGYTF.

The chain links TRBV25-1 to TRBJ2-1, with 10 bases lining up with TRBD1. This CDR3 spans 16 amino acids. V shed 0 bases, J shed 2 bases, and the junction held 1 base outside the gene matches. Per germline, CDR1 MGHDK and CDR2 SYGVNS. This CDR3 is CASSEYGTGAYNEQFF. The CDR3 coding sequence is TGTGCCAGCAGTGAATATGGGACAGGGGCCTACAATGAGCAGTTCTTC. The entire variable domain, with the rest obtained from reference TRBV25-1 and TRBJ2-1, is as follows: EADIYQTPRYLVIGTGKKITLECSQTMGHDKMYWYQQDPGMELHLIHYSYGVNSTEKGDLSSESTVSRIRTEHFPLTLESARPSHTSQYLCASSEYGTGAYNEQFFGPGTRLTVL.

This chain connects TRBV4-1 to TRBJ1-1; 11 bases are shared with TRBD1. V was clipped by 4 bases and J by 3 bases; unmatched bases: 7. Germline CDR1 MGHRA, CDR2 YSYEKL. CDR3 size: 16 residues. CDR3 coding DNA: TGCGCCAGCAGCCGTGGGACAGGGGGGGGGCACACTGAAGCTTTCTTT. This codes for CASSRGTGGGHTEAFF.

The V gene is TRBV5-1, the J gene TRBJ1-2, with D hard to call. CDR3 size: 15 residues. V lost 1 base and J lost 2, with 12 bases in between. Germline V gene data show CDR1 as SGHRS and CDR2 as YFSETQ. The CDR3, as DNA: TGCGCCAGCAGCTTGTACCTCTCAGGCAACTATGGCTACACCTTC. Translated, it gives CASSLYLSGNYGYTF.

The chain uses TRBV19 and TRBJ1-5; D unresolved. V lost 5 bases, J lost 4 bases, and 9 bases lay in between. CDR3 size: 13 residues. Germline CDR1 and CDR2: LNHDA and SQIVND (reference sequence). The CDR3 sequence is CASSWEPNQPQHF. The CDR3 DNA is TGTGCCAGTAGTTGGGAGCCTAATCAGCCCCAGCATTTT.

J is TRBJ1-1 and V is TRBV6-5; D perhaps matches TRBD1 (6 bases). Between the trimmed V and J ends, which lost 0 bases and 3 bases, there was a span of 8 bases. Per germline, CDR1 MNHEY and CDR2 SVGAGI. This CDR3 is 14 amino acids long. Written as DNA, the CDR3 is TGTGCCAGCAGTTACTCACAGGGTTACACTGAAGCTTTCTTT. This sequence encodes CASSYSQGYTEAFF.

This chain joins TRBV5-6 and TRBJ2-3, with D perhaps matching TRBD2 (6 bases). V lost 4 bases, J lost 2 bases, and 14 bases lay in between. CDR3 size: 15 residues. Per the germline V gene, CDR1 is SGHDT and CDR2 is YYEEEE. In nucleotides, the CDR3 is TGTGCCAGCAGCCGGTACGGCGGGGACACAGATACGCAGTATTTT. This translates into CASSRYGGDTDTQYF. The variable domain in full, completed from reference TRBV5-6 and TRBJ2-3, reads DAGVTQSPTHLIKTRGQQVTLRCSPKSGHDTVSWYQQALGQGPQFIFQYYEEEERQRGNFPDRFSGHQFPNYSSELNVNALLLGDSALYLCASSRYGGDTDTQYFGPGTRLTVL.

The chain links TRBV29-1 to TRBJ1-2; 7 bases are shared with TRBD1. The junction had 9 bases not matched to a gene; V was cut back by 6 bases and J by 5 bases. Germline CDR1 SQVTM, CDR2 ANQGSEA. The CDR3 contains 13 residues. The CDR3 DNA is TGCAGCGTGGACAACAGGGGCGGATATGGCTACACCTTC. This codes for CSVDNRGGYGYTF.

This chain joins TRBV6-1 and TRBJ1-2; 8 nucleotides line up with TRBD1. Germline V gives CDR1 MNHNS, CDR2 SASEGT. The CDR3 sequence is 15 residues long. The V segment lost 8 bases and the J segment 4 bases; nucleotides outside the gene matches: 12. CDR3 sequence (DNA): TGTGCCAGCTGGGGGAGTGGTGGACAGGGCTATGGCTACACCTTC. It codes for CASWGSGGQGYGYTF.

The chain joins TRBV5-1 to TRBJ1-2; D unresolved. Looked up from germline, CDR1 is SGHRS and CDR2 is YFSETQ. With 4 bases removed from V and 6 bases from J, the gap between germline ends came to 16 bases. The CDR3 is made up of 14 amino acids. CDR3 bases: TGCGCCAGCAGCCTCGCTCTAACAGTGAATGGCTACACCTTC. Residues: CASSLALTVNGYTF. The full variable domain, in which reference TRBV5-1 and TRBJ1-2 provide the parts outside the CDR3, is KAGVTQTPRYLIKTRGQQVTLSCSPISGHRSVSWYQQTPGQGLQFLFEYFSETQRNKGNFPGRFSGRQFSNSRSEMNVSTLELGDSALYLCASSLALTVNGYTFGSGTRLTVV.

This sequence joins TRBV7-8 and TRBJ2-5, with D maybe TRBD2 (6 bases). Trimming took off 3 bases at V and 4 bases at J, with 6 bases between the two ends. CDR1 and CDR2 (germline): SGHVS, FQNEAQ. The CDR3 has 12 residues. CDR3 protein: CASSFGGETQYF. The CDR3 DNA is TGTGCCAGCAGCTTCGGGGGAGAGACCCAGTACTTC.

This CDR3 reads CASSAGQINEKLFF. Written as DNA, the CDR3 is TGTGCCAGCAGCGCCGGACAGATTAATGAAAAACTGTTTTTT. The genes are TRBV9 and TRBJ1-4; D possibly corresponds to TRBD1 (6 bases). Trimming removed 3 bases at V and 4 bases at J, with 10 bases between. The germline V gene has CDR1 SGDLS and CDR2 YYNGEE. The CDR3 covers 14 residues.

The rearrangement links TRBV5-4 to TRBJ2-2; 8 bases map to TRBD1. The germline CDR1 and CDR2 sequences are SGHNT and YYREEE (reference sequence). Germline trimming cut 0 bases from V and 6 bases from J; bases unmatched to any gene: 7. This CDR3 region has 16 residues. In DNA, the CDR3 is TGTGCCAGCAGCTTGGACCCAGGGGGCGCGTCCGGGGAGCTGTTTTTT. It codes for CASSLDPGGASGELFF.

A few counts support this clone. This sequence joins TRBV4-1 and TRBJ2-2, with a weak D call TRBD1 (5 bases). Germline CDR1 reads MGHRA; CDR2 reads YSYEKL. This CDR3 comprises 15 residues. Trimming removed 4 bases from V and 4 bases from J, with 13 bases in between. The CDR3 here is CASSPTTVRTGELFF. DNA for the CDR3: TGCGCCAGCAGCCCGACGACAGTCCGCACCGGGGAGCTGTTTTTT.

The V gene is TRBV5-1, the J gene TRBJ2-5; TRBD1 might be the D (8 bases). CDR1 is SGHRS and CDR2 is YFSETQ in the germline V gene. V shed 4 bases and J shed 4 bases, with 17 bases lying between them. This CDR3 comprises 15 residues. The CDR3 loop is CASSHGQGGIETQYF. DNA of the CDR3: TGCGCCAGCAGCCACGGACAGGGAGGGATAGAGACCCAGTACTTC.

This clone was recorded once. This chain uses TRBV28 with TRBJ1-2; TRBD1 matches at 12 bases. This CDR3 is built from 16 residues. CDR1 and CDR2 from the germline V gene are MDHEN and SYDVKM. J was trimmed by 3 bases and V by 4 bases; bases with no gene match: 6. The chain's CDR3 is CASSWGQGAKDYGYTF. CDR3 bases: TGTGCCAGCAGTTGGGGACAGGGGGCTAAGGACTATGGCTACACCTTC.

The chain joins TRBV7-6 to TRBJ2-5; 8 positions match TRBD2. Germline loops: CDR1 SGHVS, CDR2 FNYEAQ. This CDR3 contains 17 residues. The J segment lost 2 bases and the V segment lost 3 bases, leaving 11 bases of the junction unmatched. The CDR3 here is CASSFPGELAVQETQYF. CDR3 nucleotides: TGTGCCAGCAGCTTTCCGGGGGAACTAGCGGTACAAGAGACCCAGTACTTC.

This rearrangement joins TRBV19 to TRBJ2-7, with a tentative D call TRBD2 (6 bases). The CDR3 totals 13 residues. Trimming stripped 6 bases from V and 4 bases from J, with 13 bases between. Germline V gives CDR1 LNHDA, CDR2 SQIVND (reference sequence). CDR3 bases: TGTGCCAGTAGCCAGCGGCTAGCGTACGAGCAGTACTTC. It specifies CASSQRLAYEQYF.

The V gene is TRBV5-8, the J gene TRBJ2-7; D gene unclear. Trimming removed 10 bases at V and 5 bases at J, with 19 bases between. From germline, CDR1 is SGHTS and CDR2 YDEGEE. The CDR3 extends over 13 amino acids. As DNA, the CDR3 is TGTGCCCGCAAAGGATGGAGTTGGGACGAGCAGTACTTC. Translated: CARKGWSWDEQYF.